This T cell receptor (beta chain) was profiled in a study of blood T cells in healthy people across ages. Germline CDR1 is MNHNS and CDR2 is SASEGT. V dropped 9 bases and J dropped 5 bases, with 11 bases sitting between them. The CDR3 runs 11 residues. A J-beta primer mix and a sample-barcoded 5' primer were used in a second PCR of roughly 6 to 11 cycles. TCRdb itself ran the 5' RACE reads through MiXCR, one entry per CDR3 protein. The repertoire holds about 1 million distinct CDR3 sequences, with roughly a quarter as singletons. The donors, healthy Caucasians from Russia, were aged 6 to 90. The authors drew around 9.3 milliliters of peripheral blood from each donor. The sample was also reused in another study, on T cells of mothers and their children. That study reports: An overlap that was slightly higher, though non-significant, was seen in related mother-child pairs versus unrelated pairs.

The specimen was blood. This clonotype originated in a girl under 10 years old in good health. This chain uses TRBV6-1 with TRBJ2-7; D unclear. For the CDR3, the DNA is TGTGCCAGTCAAGTAGAGCACGAGCAGTACTTC. This sequence encodes CASQVEHEQYF.